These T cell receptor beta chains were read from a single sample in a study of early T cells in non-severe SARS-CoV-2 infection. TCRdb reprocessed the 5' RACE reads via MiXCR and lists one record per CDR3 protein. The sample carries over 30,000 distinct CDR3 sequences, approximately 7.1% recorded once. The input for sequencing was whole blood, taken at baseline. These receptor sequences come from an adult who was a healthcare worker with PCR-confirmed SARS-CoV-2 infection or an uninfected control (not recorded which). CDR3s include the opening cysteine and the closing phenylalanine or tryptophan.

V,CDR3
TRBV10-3,CAISDRDRGANGQFF
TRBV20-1,CSARDNLGTTINYGYTF
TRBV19,CASSILQGPQPQHF
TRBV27,CASSLAGGNEQLF
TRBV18,CASSPTGLGDTIYF
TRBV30,CAWSAPGQGRNTIYF
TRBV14,CASSYSSEQFF
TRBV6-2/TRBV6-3,CASTTSGTYNEQFF
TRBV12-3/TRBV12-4,CASTQLSSGNTIYF
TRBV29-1,CSVAGLAGAETQYF
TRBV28,CASSFQGPNEQFF
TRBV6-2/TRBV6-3,CASSPQETQYF
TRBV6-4,CASSEEVNTEAFF
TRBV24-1,CATSDATANYGYTF
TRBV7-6,CASSSGQVPDTQYF
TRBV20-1,CSARDVGGSYEQYF
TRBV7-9,CASSLLGTSGRSEQFF